Listed here are 13 T cell receptor beta chains from one sample, sequenced in a study of shared clonotypes between healthy human individuals (dated by TCRdb to 2020 to 2022). The library was obtained by the immunoSEQ multiplex PCR assay. TCRdb limited this immuneACCESS table to in-frame rearrangements with V and J called. A share of clones is missing; checked studies link under half to unresolved V genes, and the rest is unexplained. The sample table contains about a million clones; only one count was recorded for roughly 77% of them. The top ten constitute about 0.94% of the sample. Specimen: memory CD4+ T cells from PBMCs. According to the study, the label for this sample's cell subset or site signals: CD45RA-negative fraction. Receptors were obtained from a man between 18 and 29 years old in good health. Some clones in this sample may be carry-over from other donors' samples.

The J gene is TRBJ1-4, the V gene TRBV7-6; the match to TRBD1 covers 9 bases. The CDR3 is made up of 18 amino acids. J lost 3 bases, V lost 5 bases, and 13 bases had no gene match. Germline CDR1 is SGHVS and CDR2 is FNYEAQ. CDR3 amino acids: CASSQRPGQGWPNEKLFF. The CDR3 DNA reads TGTGCCAGCAGCCAAAGACCGGGACAGGGTTGGCCTAATGAAAAACTGTTTTTT.

In this sample, this clone turned up many times. The chain employs TRBV4-3 and TRBJ2-3; 11 bases match TRBD2. The CDR3 covers 19 residues. The germline V gene has CDR1 LGHNA and CDR2 YSLEER. The V gene end was trimmed by 0 bases and the J gene end by 5 bases; junction bases not matched to a gene: 13. CDR3 loop: CASSQDLQGGSGRGDTQYF. CDR3 in DNA: TGCGCCAGCAGCCAAGATCTGCAGGGGGGTAGCGGGAGGGGAGATACGCAGTATTTT.

For the CDR3, the DNA is TGTGCCAGCAGTGTTGAGGTCATGGAGACCCAGTACTTC. Protein sequence: CASSVEVMETQYF. The chain carries TRBV2 and TRBJ2-5; D gene ambiguous. Trimming left V 4 bases short and J 5 bases short, with 11 bases between. Germline V gene sequence: CDR1 SNHLY, CDR2 FYNNEI. The CDR3 is made up of 13 amino acids.

This sequence joins TRBV19 and TRBJ1-4; possibly TRBD1 for D (5 bases). The germline V gene encodes CDR1 LNHDA and CDR2 SQIVND (reference sequence). The V end lost 6 bases, the J end lost 0 bases, and 11 bases lay between the germline ends. This CDR3 comprises 15 residues. In DNA, the CDR3 is TGTGCCAGTAGGGGGGTAACTGCAACTAATGAAAAACTGTTTTTT. Its translation is CASRGVTATNEKLFF. The full variable domain, completed using reference TRBV19 and TRBJ1-4, is DGGITQSPKYLFRKEGQNVTLSCEQNLNHDAMYWYRQDPGQGLRLIYYSQIVNDFQKGDIAEGYSVSREKKESFPLTVTSAQKNPTAFYLCASRGVTATNEKLFFGSGTQLSVL.

The chain recombines TRBV9 with TRBJ2-5; TRBD2 matches 10 bases. Trimming at V came to 3 bases and at J to 2 bases, leaving 1 base not matched to a gene. The length of the CDR3 is 14 residues. Germline CDR1 reads SGDLS; CDR2 reads YYNGEE. The CDR3 DNA follows: TGTGCCAGCAGCGCGGGACTAGCGCAAGAGACCCAGTACTTC. It yields the protein CASSAGLAQETQYF.

The genes are TRBV30 and TRBJ2-1; D may be TRBD1 or TRBD2 (6 bases each). Germline lookup yields CDR1 GTSNPN and CDR2 SVGIG (reference sequence). V shed 5 bases and J shed 0 bases, with 14 bases lying between them. This CDR3 comprises 15 residues. The CDR3: CAWAGHSGSYNEQFF. The CDR3 nucleotides are TGTGCCTGGGCGGGACATTCGGGCTCCTACAATGAGCAGTTCTTC.

The DNA for the CDR3 is TGTGCCAGCAGTCCTCGGGTAAACTCTGGAAACACCATATATTTT. Translation: CASSPRVNSGNTIYF. The V call is TRBV6-1, the J call TRBJ1-3; no reliable D call. This CDR3 spans 15 amino acids. In germline, CDR1 is MNHNS, CDR2 SASEGT. V was clipped by 5 bases and J by 0 bases, with 11 bases between them.

The chain has TRBV30 and TRBJ1-2; D call uncertain. Per germline, CDR1 GTSNPN and CDR2 SVGIG (reference sequence). Trimming removed 1 base from V and 4 bases from J, with 10 bases in between. This CDR3 is built from 13 residues. For the CDR3, the DNA is TGTGCCTGGAGTGAGATTATGTCCTATGGCTACACCTTC. This encodes CAWSEIMSYGYTF.

The rearrangement uses TRBV6-4 and TRBJ1-2, with 8 bases fitting TRBD1. The CDR3 consists of 16 residues. V lost 6 bases and J lost 3; bases outside the gene matches: 12. Germline V CDR1 and CDR2: MRHNA, SNTAGT. This chain's CDR3 is CASRDPRAGGDYGYTF. The DNA for the CDR3 is TGTGCCAGCAGAGACCCCCGGGCAGGGGGCGACTATGGCTACACCTTC.

V and J are TRBV7-9 and TRBJ2-3; D is unresolved. The CDR3 totals 15 residues. Germline V gene sequence: CDR1 SEHNR, CDR2 FQNEAQ (reference sequence). Between the trimmed V and J ends, which lost 1 base and 2 bases, there was a span of 10 bases. The CDR3 coding sequence is TGTGCCAGCAGCTTAGGGGCTTTATTCACAGATACGCAGTATTTT. It encodes CASSLGALFTDTQYF.

The CDR3 is CASSLLGQGNEKLFF. The CDR3 DNA is TGTGCCAGCAGCTTATTGGGACAGGGTAATGAAAAACTGTTTTTT. The chain couples TRBV7-6 to TRBJ1-4; 9 nucleotides align to TRBD1. CDR1 and CDR2 from the germline V gene are SGHVS and FNYEAQ. The CDR3 is 15 residues long. Germline trimming cut 2 bases from V and 4 bases from J; bases unmatched to any gene: 2.

The V gene is TRBV9, the J gene TRBJ1-1, with D maybe TRBD1 (6 bases). CDR1 and CDR2 (germline): SGDLS, YYNGEE. V lost 7 bases, J lost 1 base, and 14 bases lay in between. The CDR3 loop spans 14 amino acids. As DNA, the CDR3 is TGTGCCAGCGGCCAGGGGTATGGGAACACTGAAGCTTTCTTT. Translated, it gives CASGQGYGNTEAFF.

This chain links TRBV11-2 with TRBJ1-5, with D unresolved. This CDR3 is 13 amino acids long. Per the germline V gene, CDR1 is SGHAT and CDR2 is FQNNGV. V was trimmed by 4 bases and J by 4 bases, leaving 8 bases between them. CDR3 bases: TGTGCCAGCAGCTCGAGCCGAAATCAGCCCCAGCATTTT. It specifies CASSSSRNQPQHF.